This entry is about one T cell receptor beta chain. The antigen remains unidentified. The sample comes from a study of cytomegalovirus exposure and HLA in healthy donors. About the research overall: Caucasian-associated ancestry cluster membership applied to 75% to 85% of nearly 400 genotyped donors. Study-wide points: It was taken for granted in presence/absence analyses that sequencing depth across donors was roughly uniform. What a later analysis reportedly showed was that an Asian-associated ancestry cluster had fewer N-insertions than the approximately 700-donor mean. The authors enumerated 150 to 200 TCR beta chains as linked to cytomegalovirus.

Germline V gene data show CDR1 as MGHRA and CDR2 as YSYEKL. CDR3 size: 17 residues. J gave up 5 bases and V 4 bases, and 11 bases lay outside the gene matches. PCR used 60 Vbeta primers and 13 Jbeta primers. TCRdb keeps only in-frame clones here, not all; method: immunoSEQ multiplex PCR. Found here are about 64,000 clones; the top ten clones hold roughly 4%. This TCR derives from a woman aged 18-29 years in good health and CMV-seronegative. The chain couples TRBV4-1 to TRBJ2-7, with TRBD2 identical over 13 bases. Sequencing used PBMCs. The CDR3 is CASSPLLAGGGWDEQYF. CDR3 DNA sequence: TGCGCCAGCAGCCCGTTACTAGCGGGAGGGGGTTGGGACGAGCAGTACTTC.